The present entry profiles one T cell receptor beta chain with its context. Its specificity is not known. The table came from immunoSEQ multiplex PCR; TCRdb's copy has only in-frame clones and leaves some out. Of about 24,000 clones in the sample, approximately 79% were seen once. Regarding time point: week 11, during vaccination. The study gave 300 ug of mutant IDH1 20-mer peptide per vaccine dose, with topical imiquimod. In every donor, the tumor was a new WHO grade 3 or 4 IDH1-mutant, ATRX-lost astrocytoma. The CDR3 sequence is 13 residues long. V lost 2 bases and J lost 2, with 7 bases in between. Germline loops: CDR1 SGHNT, CDR2 YYREEE (reference sequence). This entry comes from a study of a mutant IDH1 vaccine in newly diagnosed glioma. Overall study context: Earlier care involved radiotherapy, temozolomide, or both, and the majority received both. Study-level results: The authors found pseudoprogression apparently unrelated to changes in top peripheral T cell clonotypes.

The chain links TRBV5-4 to TRBJ1-2; D gene uncertain. The sequence was collected from a man aged 40-49 years with glioma. The specimen comprised PBMCs, sampled from a glioma patient whose treatment included an IDH1 peptide vaccine. CDR3 sequence reads: CASSFGRNYGYTF. The CDR3, as DNA: TGTGCCAGCAGCTTTGGACGGAACTATGGCTACACCTTC. The full variable domain, with the rest looked up from reference TRBV5-4 and TRBJ1-2, is ETGVTQSPTHLIKTRGQQVTLRCSSQSGHNTVSWYQQALGQGPQFIFQYYREEENGRGNFPPRFSGLQFPNYSSELNVNALELDDSALYLCASSFGRNYGYTFGSGTRLTVV.